Each of the 20 T cell receptor beta chains below was sequenced from the same sample in a study of Graves' ophthalmopathy and Graves' hyperthyroidism (dated by TCRdb to about 2018). Sequencer: Illumina HiSeq 2000. For repertoire sequencing, TCR beta CDR3 regions were amplified from RNA transcripts. The first round of RT-PCR was done with HTBI primers and the Qiagen OneStep RT-PCR kit, and was followed by a second round of multiplex PCR, then size selection and purification. TCRdb cleaned the public reads at Q25 with fastp, built clones with MiXCR and kept in-frame beta chains. Each entry merges the rows of one CDR3 protein and shows their most common DNA and genes. This sample is represented by 170,000 or so distinct CDR3 sequences; roughly 37% of them were singletons. The leading ten clones occupy approximately 5.5% of the sample. Sequences were obtained from peripheral blood. All receptors derive from a middle-aged woman with Graves' ophthalmopathy. Donor details come from another sample of the same person, matched by shared clones.

This chain uses TRBV20-1 with TRBJ2-5; the D gene is possibly TRBD1 (6 bases). Germline V gene lookup returns CDR1 DFQATT and CDR2 SNEGSKA (reference sequence). CDR3 length equals 13 residues. With 3 bases removed from V and 1 base from J, the gap between germline ends came to 9 bases. CDR3 nucleotide sequence: TGCAGTGCTAGGCCGGACAGCCAAGAGACCCAGTACTTC. Its protein is CSARPDSQETQYF.

This rearrangement joins TRBV18 to TRBJ1-1, with D perhaps TRBD1 (5 bases). V lost 1 base to trimming and J lost 6 bases, with 12 bases between them. The CDR3 is 14 residues long. Germline values: CDR1 KGHSH, CDR2 LQKENI. CDR3 in amino acids: CASSPREGSAEAFF. The CDR3 nucleotides are TGTGCCAGCTCACCACGGGAGGGGAGCGCTGAAGCTTTCTTT.

This clonotype was seen many times. The chain is built from TRBV6-5 and TRBJ1-2; D call uncertain. The CDR3 sequence is 11 residues long. V was trimmed by 7 bases and J by 0 bases, leaving 3 bases between them. The germline gives CDR1 MNHEY, CDR2 SVGAGI. The CDR3 DNA reads as TGTGCCAGCAACACTAACTATGGCTACACCTTC. Protein sequence: CASNTNYGYTF.

The chain is built from TRBV5-1 and TRBJ1-1, with D perhaps matching TRBD1 (6 bases). Germline CDR1 SGHRS, CDR2 YFSETQ. The V end was cut by 1 base, the J end by 4 bases, with 17 bases between. CDR3 length equals 16 residues. The DNA for the CDR3 is TGCGCCAGCAGCTTGTTGGGAACCACAGGGAGCACTGAAGCTTTCTTT. The encoded protein is CASSLLGTTGSTEAFF.

The table lists this clonotype with a count of one. The chain recombines TRBV6-1 with TRBJ2-4; 8 bases agree with TRBD2. This CDR3 is 17 amino acids long. Germline V CDR1 and CDR2: MNHNS, SASEGT. Germline trimming cut 4 bases from V and 0 bases from J; bases unmatched to any gene: 8. CDR3 nucleotides: TGTGCCAGCAGTGTTCGGGGGGGCGGACTAGCCAAAAACATTCAGTACTTC. Protein sequence: CASSVRGGGLAKNIQYF.

The chain links TRBV7-2 to TRBJ1-1, with no clear D. The V gene lost 3 bases and the J gene lost 1 base, with 6 bases spanning the gap. CDR3 length: 13 amino acids. Germline loops: CDR1 SGHTA, CDR2 FQGNSA. CDR3 loop: CASSFRQNTEAFF. The CDR3 nucleotides are TGTGCCAGCAGCTTCCGACAGAACACTGAAGCTTTCTTT.

This clonotype was picked up many times. The V call is TRBV28, the J call TRBJ2-2, with 13 bases aligning to TRBD2. Germline CDR1 and CDR2: MDHEN and SYDVKM. The CDR3 has 16 residues. V was pared by 5 bases and J by 3 bases, with 3 bases of the junction left unmatched. The CDR3 coding sequence is TGTGCCAGCAGTCCTGGGACTAGCGGGGACACCGGGGAGCTGTTTTTT. Translating it yields CASSPGTSGDTGELFF.

CDR3 residues: CAIPSREGETQYF. The CDR3 bases are TGTGCCATCCCGTCGAGAGAAGGAGAGACCCAGTACTTC. The chain recombines TRBV2 with TRBJ2-5; no definite D call. This CDR3 has 13 residues. V lost 10 bases and J lost 4, with 16 bases in between. CDR1 SNHLY and CDR2 FYNNEI come from the germline V gene. Looking up the rest from reference TRBV2 and TRBJ2-5 gives the full variable domain: EPEVTQTPSHQVTQMGQEVILRCVPISNHLYFYWYRQILGQKVEFLVSFYNNEISEKSEIFDDQFSVERPDGSNFTLKIRSTKLEDSAMYFCAIPSREGETQYFGPGTRLLVL.

This clonotype was observed at least ten times. The chain recombines TRBV2 with TRBJ2-7; 7 nucleotides line up with TRBD2. Germline trimming cut 6 bases from V and 4 bases from J; bases unmatched to any gene: 12. From germline, CDR1 is SNHLY and CDR2 FYNNEI. The CDR3 contains 15 residues. CDR3 loop: CASRAGGSPGYEQYF. As DNA, the CDR3 is TGTGCCAGCAGGGCGGGCGGGAGTCCGGGGTACGAGCAGTACTTC.

The chain carries TRBV11-2 and TRBJ2-7, with 7 positions matching TRBD2. There are 13 residues in the CDR3. After removal of 6 bases from V and 9 bases from J, the junction contained 11 bases not matched to a gene. Germline CDR1 and CDR2: SGHAT and FQNNGV. Here the CDR3 reads CASRLITREAQYF. CDR3 nucleotides: TGTGCCAGCAGGTTGATAACCCGGGAGGCGCAGTACTTC. The full variable domain, its missing parts supplied by reference TRBV11-2 and TRBJ2-7, is EAGVAQSPRYKIIEKRQSVAFWCNPISGHATLYWYQQILGQGPKLLIQFQNNGVVDDSQLPKDRFSAERLKGVDSTLKIQPAKLEDSAVYLCASRLITREAQYFGPGTRLTVT.

This clonotype was recorded at least ten times. Relative to the germline gene, one junction end is altered; a read error may explain this. J is TRBJ1-6 and V is TRBV7-9; D uncertain. The CDR3 totals 13 residues. Germline V lookup: CDR1 SEHNR, CDR2 FQNEAQ (reference sequence). DNA of the CDR3: TGTGCCAACAGCTTAGTGGGCGATTCACCCCTCCACTTT. The encoded protein is CANSLVGDSPLHF.

This clonotype occurred many times. V is TRBV6-5 and J is TRBJ1-5; D gene uncertain. CDR1 and CDR2 from the germline V gene are MNHEY and SVGAGI. The CDR3 is 14 residues long. Trimming took 2 bases from V and 2 from J, leaving 7 bases between them. CDR3: CASSYEGGNQPQHF. The CDR3 DNA reads TGTGCCAGCAGTTACGAGGGAGGCAATCAGCCCCAGCATTTT.

This clonotype has ten or more counts. The chain links TRBV6-5 to TRBJ2-2; 7 nucleotides agree with TRBD1. The CDR3 is made up of 15 amino acids. V shed 6 bases, J shed 0 bases, and the junction held 4 bases outside the gene matches. CDR1 is MNHEY and CDR2 is SVGAGI in the germline V gene. In nucleotides, the CDR3 is TGTGCCAGCAGACCCCAGGGGGCGAACACCGGGGAGCTGTTTTTT. It translates to CASRPQGANTGELFF.

Many counts were recorded for this clonotype. The genes are TRBV12-3 or TRBV12-4 and TRBJ1-6, with TRBD1 as a possible D gene (5 bases). The CDR3 is made up of 15 amino acids. V was cut by 6 bases and J by 7 bases, with 16 bases left in between. CDR3 sequence reads: CASSLMRGDNSPLHF. CDR3 nucleotide sequence: TGTGCCAGCAGCCTAATGAGAGGGGACAATTCACCCCTCCACTTT.

This clonotype was recorded many times. This chain joins TRBV9 and TRBJ1-1; TRBD1 aligns across 7 bases. Germline CDR1 is SGDLS and CDR2 is YYNGEE. This CDR3 is built from 14 residues. J was trimmed by 1 base and V by 4 bases; bases with no gene match: 4. For the CDR3, the DNA is TGTGCCAGCAGCCGAGGACAGGCGAACACTGAAGCTTTCTTT. Translation gives CASSRGQANTEAFF.

The chain has TRBV28 and TRBJ1-2; TRBD1 aligns across 8 bases. The CDR3 contains 15 residues. Per the germline V gene, CDR1 is MDHEN and CDR2 is SYDVKM. With 5 bases clipped from V and 4 bases from J, the junction kept 9 bases outside the gene matches. CDR3 coding DNA: TGTGCCAGCAGTCCCAGGGACAGGACACTCTATGGCTACACCTTC. Amino acid sequence: CASSPRDRTLYGYTF.

This clonotype showed up many times. This chain uses TRBV12-3 or TRBV12-4 with TRBJ2-5; D may be TRBD2 (6 bases). The V end lost 6 bases, the J end lost 3 bases, and 14 bases lay between the germline ends. The CDR3 runs to 14 residues. The CDR3 region is CASRTGGGEETQYF. The CDR3 coding sequence is TGTGCCAGCAGAACGGGCGGAGGGGAAGAGACCCAGTACTTC.

This clonotype was observed a single time. The chain carries TRBV29-1 and TRBJ1-1; D gene unclear. V lost 5 bases to trimming and J lost 1 base, with 11 bases between them. This CDR3 spans 13 amino acids. Germline V lookup: CDR1 SQVTM, CDR2 ANQGSEA. The CDR3: CSVRLLTNTEAFF. The CDR3 DNA reads as TGCAGCGTTCGATTATTGACGAACACTGAAGCTTTCTTT.

In this sample, this clonotype turned up many times. The CDR3 sequence is CASRGNTGAGELFF. The CDR3 DNA is TGTGCCAGCAGGGGCAATACAGGGGCCGGGGAGCTGTTTTTT. This chain uses TRBV6-2 or TRBV6-3 with TRBJ2-2; 7 bases agree with TRBD1. CDR1 is MNHEY, CDR2 SVGEGT, per germline. CDR3 length: 14 amino acids. The trim removed 6 bases at V and 6 bases at J, leaving 7 bases unmatched.

In its sample, this clonotype was seen many times. The V gene is TRBV11-2, the J gene TRBJ2-2, with 8 positions matching TRBD1. The CDR3 has 16 amino acids. Unmatched junction bases numbered 3, after V lost 2 bases and J lost 1 base. Germline assignment: CDR1 SGHAT and CDR2 FQNNGV. For the CDR3, the DNA is TGTGCCAGCAGCTTATTTGACAGGGGGAACACCGGGGAGCTGTTTTTT. Translating gives CASSLFDRGNTGELFF.